The rows below give T cell receptor beta chains drawn from one sample of a study of regulatory T cells. Measured with immunoSEQ multiplex PCR; TCRdb has only the in-frame clones, and not every one. This table holds 20,000 to 25,000 clones, around nine tenths found once. Sequencing was carried out using conventional CD4+ T cells sorted from blood. The receptor source for this set is a child aged 10-17 years with CD3G deficiency. Each CDR3 is given with its conserved first and last residue.

V	CDR3
TRBV13	CASSLNRGYEQYF
TRBV6-1	CASSENGTSPYEQYF
TRBV19	CASSIGGTSPYNEQFF
TRBV28	CASSFRNQPQHF
TRBV19	CASSPDRGTEAFF
TRBV7-9	CASSPPLGGTDTQYF
TRBV11-3	CASSLGERQPQHF
TRBV5-1	CASSPGQEAGANVLTF
TRBV28	CASSLFLNGPYEQYF
TRBV5-1	CASSLGQGIPDTQYF
TRBV28	CASSGGFEPQHF
TRBV13	CASSLGPAGEETQYF
TRBV7-9	CASSLGQAANEKLFF
TRBV28	CASSSQTYEQYF
TRBV11-2	CASSLGRLAGTTGELFF
TRBV7-4	CASSLVGPNVSEQFF
TRBV5-1	CASSLGPRDEQYF
TRBV27	CASSKQTGLEAFF
TRBV6-1	CASSKAPGQGATASGANVLTF
TRBV18	CASSAGEGVQQYF
TRBV6-1	CASSEQGRAAFF
TRBV5-1	CASSRGLAGDEQYF
TRBV28	CASSPLDRANYGYTF
TRBV11-2	CASSLVVGSYGQYF
TRBV28	CASSLWGDTEAFF
TRBV7-8	CASSPGRGATDTQYF
TRBV4-1	CASSQDEGMDGYTF
TRBV28	CASSLSAREQYF
TRBV28	CAIGGPTGELFF
TRBV5-1	CASSPSGGMYYNEQFF
TRBV7-9	CASSLGQGIDTQYF
TRBV7-9	CASSSRTSGRTDTQYF
TRBV11-2	CASSLGTSGLVF
TRBV9	CASSVDLAPKNIQYF
TRBV28	CASRDSGSGTGELFF
TRBV5-1	CASSLNTGYEQYF
TRBV20-1	CSARGESEQFF
TRBV6-1	CASSRSTHLGNEQFF
TRBV10-3	CAISPKGRPQGSEQYF
TRBV23-1	CASSQRCGNREYEQYF
TRBV28	CASRWTENTEAFF
TRBV5-1	CASSRLTGLYNEQFF